This TCR beta chain comes out of a study of CD8 T cells in ankylosing spondylitis. Construction of TCR beta libraries was performed using quantitative 5'-RACE with molecular barcodes. TCRdb re-called the 5' RACE reads through MiXCR, storing one row per CDR3 protein. The sample holds about 480,000 distinct CDR3 sequences, 15% to 20% seen once. Germline V gene sequence: CDR1 MDHEN, CDR2 SYDVKM. The CDR3 is 16 residues long. V dropped 6 bases and J dropped 4 bases, with 21 bases sitting between them. Whole-study results and caveats: Disease-linked clones were found to be CD8+ and relatively rare in peripheral blood. A TCR beta motif of roughly 8 highly homologous variants appeared characteristic of ankylosing spondylitis blood. Earlier studies detected some motif variants in reactive arthritis synovial fluid and blood.

Concerning this clonotype itself: Its antigen is unidentified.

The J gene is TRBJ2-5, the V gene TRBV28; D possibly matches TRBD1 or TRBD2 (5 bases each). The sequencing input was blood, either unsorted or a sorted T cell fraction (not recorded which). The TCR comes from a male donor with ankylosing spondylitis. The CDR3 nucleotides are TGTGCCAGCAGGGCTTTCCGGGACCCGTCCGGAGAGACCCAGTACTTC. It yields the protein CASRAFRDPSGETQYF. The full variable domain, rest sourced from reference TRBV28 and TRBJ2-5, is DVKVTQSSRYLVKRTGEKVFLECVQDMDHENMFWYRQDPGLGLRLIYFSYDVKMKEKGDIPEGYSVSREKKERFSLILESASTNQTSMYLCASRAFRDPSGETQYFGPGTRLLVL.